The T cell receptor beta chain described here comes from a study of blood T cells in healthy people across ages. Notes on the study in general: TCR beta diversity, measured per million T cells, fell in a roughly linear way with age. Because sorting was not performed, PBMCs prevented conclusive naive versus antigen-experienced comparison.

Remarks on this clonotype: Its matching antigen is unknown.

Combining a sample-barcoded 5' primer with a J-beta primer mix, a second PCR ran for about 7 to 12 cycles. With 12 random nucleotides, a template-switch adaptor tagged each individual cDNA molecule. TCRdb passed the 5' RACE reads through MiXCR, listing each CDR3 protein once. The data contain 550,000 to 750,000 distinct CDR3 sequences, 20% to 25% of them singletons. Germline V lookup: CDR1 SGHTA, CDR2 FQGNSA. Trimming at V came to 7 bases and at J to 3 bases, leaving 5 bases not matched to a gene. This CDR3 has 14 amino acids. The chain recombines TRBV7-2 with TRBJ1-2; TRBD1 aligns across 10 bases. The TCR sequence derives from a man aged 70 or older in good health. Material for sequencing was blood. The DNA of the CDR3 is TGTGCCAGCACAAGACAGGGGGCTGACTATGGCTACACCTTC. Its protein is CASTRQGADYGYTF.